This T cell receptor (beta chain) is drawn from a study of shared clonotypes between healthy human individuals. Study-level points and caveats: An anticipated effect of sequencing depth on clonotype sharing among donors was recognized.

The assay was immunoSEQ multiplex PCR, and TCRdb's table has in-frame clones only and misses some. The sample holds approximately 2,200,000 clones, more than 85% seen once. The germline V gene encodes CDR1 MNHEY and CDR2 SMNVEV (reference sequence). V gave up 5 bases and J gave up 3 bases; unmatched junction bases: 13. This CDR3 is 17 amino acids long. CD45RO-negative cells were positively selected for CCR7, leaving out terminally differentiated effector memory CD45RA+ cells. Points on this clone: Its antigen is as yet unknown.

The sequence was obtained from a man between 18 and 29 years old in good health. Some clones in this sample may be carry-over from other donors' samples. The material sequenced was naive CD8+ T cells from PBMCs. The chain couples TRBV27 to TRBJ2-5; TRBD1 aligns across 9 bases. The CDR3 loop is CASSPFPFRDREETQYF. DNA of the CDR3: TGTGCCAGCAGTCCGTTTCCCTTCCGGGACAGGGAAGAGACCCAGTACTTC.